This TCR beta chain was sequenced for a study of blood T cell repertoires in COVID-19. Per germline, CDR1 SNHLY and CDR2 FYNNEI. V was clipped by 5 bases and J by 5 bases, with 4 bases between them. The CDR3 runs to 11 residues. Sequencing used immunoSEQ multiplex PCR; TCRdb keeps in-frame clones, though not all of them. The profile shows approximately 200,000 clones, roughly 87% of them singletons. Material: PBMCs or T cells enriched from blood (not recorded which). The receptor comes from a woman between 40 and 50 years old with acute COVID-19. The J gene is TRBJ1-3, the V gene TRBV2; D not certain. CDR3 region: CASSNRNTIYF. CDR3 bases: TGTGCCAGCAGTAACAGAAACACCATATATTTT.